In this sample, the clone carrying this T cell receptor beta chain turned up many times. Its specificity is not known. Unique molecular identifiers were built into the TCRbeta library. One entry per CDR3 protein, called by TCRdb with MiXCR from the PCR reads. The sample includes some 300,000 distinct CDR3 sequences, 10% of them seen just once. This record belongs to a study of T-cell reconstitution after alpha-beta-depleted transplantation in children. Germline assignment: CDR1 LGHDT and CDR2 YNNKEL (reference sequence). V dropped 0 bases and J dropped 6 bases, with 6 bases sitting between them. The CDR3 runs 13 residues. Study results and limitations: T-cell counts and diversity at one year post-transplant came mainly from newly produced T cells. About two months after transplant, alpha-beta T cells reportedly came from several hundred expanded graft clones. Surviving recipient T cells and thymic progenitors produced the high day-60 TCRbeta diversity seen in some patients.

The sequence was obtained from a boy younger than two with acute myeloid leukemia, due to receive a stem cell transplant. The V call is TRBV3-1, the J call TRBJ2-1; D gene unclear. The source material was PBMCs, sampled before TCRalphabeta/CD19-depleted stem cell transplant. The CDR3 here is CASSQDRINEQFF. DNA for the CDR3: TGTGCCAGCAGCCAAGATAGAATCAATGAGCAGTTCTTC.